These 6 T cell receptor beta chains originate from one sample sequenced in a study of blood T cell repertoires in COVID-19. Data came from immunoSEQ multiplex PCR; TCRdb stores just in-frame clones and leaves some out. The table includes more than 200,000 clones, 70% to 90% detected once. The sequencing sample was made of PBMCs or T cells enriched from blood (not recorded which). These receptors were taken from a man aged 25 to 40 who had recovered from COVID-19.

This chain connects TRBV7-2 to TRBJ2-1; TRBD1 is a possible D gene (5 bases). The V end was cut by 1 base, the J end by 4 bases, with 11 bases between. Germline-derived CDR1 and CDR2 are SGHTA and FQGNSA. This CDR3 is built from 15 residues. Here the CDR3 DNA reads TGTGCCAGCAGCTTAGATATAGGACAATACAATGAGCAGTTCTTC. Residues: CASSLDIGQYNEQFF.

The CDR3: CASSHPGIYGYTF. In nucleotides, the CDR3 is TGCGCCAGCAGCCACCCAGGGATTTACGGCTACACCTTC. The chain uses TRBV4-1 and TRBJ1-2, with a tentative D call TRBD1 (5 bases). The germline CDR1 and CDR2 sequences are MGHRA and YSYEKL. Trimming took 3 bases from V and 8 from J, leaving 13 bases between them. The CDR3 runs to 13 residues.

The chain combines TRBV18 with TRBJ2-7, with a weak D call TRBD2 (5 bases). The germline V gene has CDR1 KGHSH and CDR2 LQKENI. The V gene lost 4 bases and the J gene lost 1 base, with 17 bases spanning the gap. The CDR3 sequence is 16 residues long. The CDR3 DNA is TGTGCCAGCTCACTAGGAACAGCGGATTTATCCTACGAGCAGTACTTC. Its translation is CASSLGTADLSYEQYF.

The chain is built from TRBV5-1 and TRBJ2-1; 7 nucleotides match TRBD2. The CDR3 contains 14 residues. The germline V gene encodes CDR1 SGHRS and CDR2 YFSETQ. With 4 bases clipped from V and 4 bases from J, the junction kept 5 bases outside the gene matches. CDR3 loop: CASSLAENYNEQFF. The CDR3 region has the DNA TGCGCCAGCAGCCTAGCGGAGAATTACAATGAGCAGTTCTTC.

The CDR3 DNA reads as TGTGCCAGCCAGGGGTTACCTTTGGGAGATTCACCCCTCCACTTT. It codes for CASQGLPLGDSPLHF. The V gene is TRBV7-8, the J gene TRBJ1-6; maybe TRBD1 (6 bases). The CDR3 totals 15 residues. CDR1 and CDR2 from the germline V gene are SGHVS and FQNEAQ. V was cut by 8 bases and J by 8 bases, with 19 bases left in between.

The chain uses TRBV2 and TRBJ1-2, with D unclear. V was pared by 4 bases and J by 8 bases, with 17 bases between. The germline V gene has CDR1 SNHLY and CDR2 FYNNEI. The CDR3 is 14 residues long. The CDR3 is CASSAEYTIYGYTF. The CDR3 DNA sequence: TGTGCCAGCAGTGCGGAGTATACTATTTACGGCTACACCTTC.